The 10 T cell receptor beta chains below all came from one sample that was sequenced in a study of T cells expressing NK-cell markers. Each CDR3 protein gets one entry in TCRdb, which reprocessed the 5' RACE reads and gives no DNA. Across 500,000 or so distinct CDR3 sequences, the top ten clones capture approximately 3.5% of the sample. Sequencing used blood T cells: a sorted CD56 or NKG2C T cell subset, CD4+ or CD8+ T cells, or bulk PBMC T cells (not recorded which). Source of these receptors: a man aged 18 to 29 in good health.

The rearrangement joins TRBV20-1 to TRBJ1-5; no DNA is available, so the TRBD1 call from TCRdb remains unchecked. The germline CDR1 and CDR2 sequences are DFQATT and SNEGSKA (reference sequence). The CDR3 length is 20 residues. CDR3 amino acids: CSARGGAGTGTHHGNQPQHF.

This chain joins TRBV3-1 and TRBJ2-5; absent DNA, TCRdb's TRBD2 call cannot be checked. CDR3 length: 16 residues. From germline, CDR1 is LGHDT and CDR2 YNNKEL (reference sequence). CDR3 region: CASSQTGRAISETQYF.

This chain connects TRBV9 to TRBJ2-1; TCRdb's D call, TRBD2, is unchecked because there is no DNA. Germline lookup yields CDR1 SGDLS and CDR2 YYNGEE. This CDR3 has 17 amino acids. CDR3 sequence: CASSSGRPPGGYNEQFF.

The rearrangement joins TRBV6-5 to TRBJ1-1. The V gene's germline CDR1 is MNHEY and CDR2 SVGAGI. The CDR3 spans 13 residues. CDR3 protein: CASSYSGPSEAFF.

The chain is built from TRBV29-1 and TRBJ1-2; the TRBD1 assignment by TCRdb is unverifiable without DNA. The V gene's germline CDR1 is SQVTM and CDR2 ANQGSEA. The CDR3 loop spans 14 amino acids. The CDR3 protein is CSVRDPLTEEGCTF. The whole variable domain, filled in from reference TRBV29-1 and TRBJ1-2, reads SAVISQKPSRDICQRGTSLTIQCQVDSQVTMMFWYRQQPGQSLTLIATANQGSEATYESGFVIDKFPISRPNLTFSTLTVSNMSPEDSSIYLCSVRDPLTEEGCTFGSGTRLTVV.

The J gene is TRBJ1-6, the V gene TRBV7-2. CDR3 length equals 14 residues. Germline V lookup: CDR1 SGHTA, CDR2 FQGNSA. The CDR3 is CASSLETVGSPLHF.

This chain joins TRBV4-1 and TRBJ2-1; there is no DNA to check the TCRdb D call of TRBD2. Germline V lookup: CDR1 MGHRA, CDR2 YSYEKL. The CDR3 has 16 amino acids. This CDR3 reads CASSLPGLAINNEQFF.

This chain links TRBV11-2 with TRBJ2-5. Germline lookup yields CDR1 SGHAT and CDR2 FQNNGV. CDR3 length equals 14 residues. CDR3 sequence: CASRTLLRQETQYF.

The genes are TRBV7-6 and TRBJ2-1; the TCRdb call, TRBD1, lacks DNA for checking. The length of the CDR3 is 17 residues. From germline, CDR1 is SGHVS and CDR2 FNYEAQ. The CDR3 region is CASSRKPGTGRSDEQFF.

The chain is built from TRBV7-9 and TRBJ2-5; TCRdb proposes TRBD1, but this gene call is untestable without DNA. This CDR3 comprises 15 residues. Looked up from germline, CDR1 is SEHNR and CDR2 is FQNEAQ (reference sequence). The CDR3 here is CASSLNRQQQETQYF.